This is a list of T cell receptor beta chains from one sample in a study of T cell clones after liver transplantation. Produced via immunoSEQ multiplex PCR; TCRdb's table is partial and in-frame only. This table has tens of thousands of clones, around 75% appearing once. The sequencing here drew on CD4+ T cells from blood, taken before liver transplant. These TCRs come from a human donor who received a liver transplant. The CDR3 runs from the conserved cysteine through the conserved F or W. A D gene is named only where the DNA matches it firmly. Clone size is given for some rows only: seen once, a few or many times, or a class if the clone is expanded.

J gene	V gene	D gene	clone size	CDR3 DNA	CDR3 protein
TRBJ2-7	TRBV6-5	NA	NA	TGTGCCAGCAGTTCCAGTCCCTCCTACGAGCAGTACTTC	CASSSSPSYEQYF
TRBJ2-2	TRBV5-5	TRBD1	NA	TGTGCCAGCAGCTCAACGGCAGGGGGATCCGGGGAGCTGTTTTTT	CASSSTAGGSGELFF
TRBJ2-7	TRBV6-1	TRBD1	once	TGTGCCAGCGACAACAGGGGGGTGGGTGAGCAGTACTTC	CASDNRGVGEQYF
TRBJ2-5	TRBV5-4	TRBD2	NA	TGTGCCAGCAGTCCTCAGCGGGGGGAAAAAGAGACCCAGTACTTC	CASSPQRGEKETQYF
TRBJ1-1	TRBV10-3	TRBD1	NA	TGTGCCATCAGCGGAAGGGACAGGGGCACTGAAGCTTTCTTT	CAISGRDRGTEAFF
TRBJ2-7	TRBV29-1	TRBD1	NA	TGCAGGAAGAACAGGGGCCTCGAGCAGTACTTC	CRKNRGLEQYF
TRBJ2-1	TRBV15	NA	few	TGTGCCACCAGCAGAGATCACCCCTTAGCGACCAGCTCCTACAATGAGCAGTTCTTC	CATSRDHPLATSSYNEQFF
TRBJ2-1	TRBV19	TRBD2	NA	TGTGCCAGTAGTATCCCGGGGCGGGGGACCTCCAATGAGCAGTTCTTC	CASSIPGRGTSNEQFF
TRBJ2-7	TRBV5-4	TRBD2	medium-sized	TGTGCCACCCGAATCGGGGGGGCGGACGAGCAGTACTTC	CATRIGGADEQYF
TRBJ1-2	TRBV19	NA	NA	TGTGCCAGTAGTAATCTGGACCAGGGGTATGGCTACACCTTC	CASSNLDQGYGYTF
TRBJ1-2	TRBV27	NA	few	TGTGCCAGCTGGACGTTTGGGGGCAGCGCCTATGGCTACACCTTC	CASWTFGGSAYGYTF
TRBJ2-3	TRBV27	NA	NA	TGTGCCAGCAGTTCCAATTTGGGGGCCACAGATACGCAGTATTTT	CASSSNLGATDTQYF
TRBJ1-2	TRBV6-5	NA	NA	TGTGCCAGCAGCGCCTCCGGGGGAGCCTATGGCTACACCTTC	CASSASGGAYGYTF
TRBJ1-5	TRBV28	TRBD1	NA	TGTGCCAGCAGTCCACTCTCCGGGACAGGGGGTTTTCAGCCCCAGCATTTT	CASSPLSGTGGFQPQHF
TRBJ1-5	TRBV2	NA	few	TGTGCCAGCAGGAGTTTACATCCGGGACAGCCCCAGCATTTT	CASRSLHPGQPQHF
TRBJ2-3	TRBV6-5	TRBD2	NA	TGTGCCAGCAGCGGACTAGCGGCTAGCACAGATACGCAGTATTTT	CASSGLAASTDTQYF
TRBJ1-5	TRBV19	NA	NA	TGTGCCAGTAGTATCTTCGGTGATCAGCCCCAGCATTTT	CASSIFGDQPQHF
TRBJ2-3	TRBV5-6	TRBD1	NA	TGTGCCAGCAGCCCCGACAGGGGACGAGTGACAGATACGCAGTATTTT	CASSPDRGRVTDTQYF
TRBJ2-3	TRBV9	NA	NA	TGTGCCAGCAGCACCACCGACTGGCGGGATACGCAGTATTTT	CASSTTDWRDTQYF
TRBJ1-2	TRBV7-2	NA	few	TGTGCCAGCAGCTTAAACTATGAAGGTGGCTACACCTTC	CASSLNYEGGYTF
TRBJ2-5	TRBV9	NA	NA	TGTGCCAGCAGCCCTTCCCTAGAGACCCAGTACTTC	CASSPSLETQYF
TRBJ2-2	TRBV6-1	TRBD1	NA	TGTGCCAGCAGTGAAGTAGGACAGGGGGCGGGCGGGGAGCTGTTTTTT	CASSEVGQGAGGELFF
TRBJ1-1	TRBV6-5	TRBD1	NA	TGTGCCAGCAGTTACAGGGGGCTGAACACTGAAGCTTTCTTT	CASSYRGLNTEAFF
TRBJ2-3	TRBV5-1	TRBD1	NA	TGCGCCAGCAGCTGGGGGACAGGGGGCAGAACAGATACGCAGTATTTT	CASSWGTGGRTDTQYF
TRBJ1-5	TRBV19	NA	NA	TGTGCCAGTAGTATACAGGAGGCGGGGCAGCCCCAGCATTTT	CASSIQEAGQPQHF
TRBJ1-1	TRBV18	NA	NA	TGTGCCAGCTCTCCTACCGTTGACAGTGAAGCTTTCTTT	CASSPTVDSEAFF
TRBJ1-6	TRBV6-1	NA	NA	TGTGCCAGCCAGGGGTCTAATTCACCCCTCCACTTT	CASQGSNSPLHF
TRBJ2-5	TRBV18	TRBD1	NA	TGTGCCAGCTCCAGACACAGGGGCCAAGAGACCCAGTACTTC	CASSRHRGQETQYF
TRBJ2-7	TRBV11-3	NA	NA	TGTGCCAGCAGCCTCAAACAGGACTACGAGCAGTACTTC	CASSLKQDYEQYF
TRBJ2-1	TRBV29-1	NA	few	TGCAGCGTCTCAATGGAAAACAGGGTGCTAAACAATGAGCAGTTCTTC	CSVSMENRVLNNEQFF
TRBJ1-2	TRBV5-4	TRBD1	NA	TGTGCCAGCCACCGGACAGGCGGAAACTATGGCTACACCTTC	CASHRTGGNYGYTF
TRBJ1-2	TRBV7-9	NA	NA	TGTGCCAGCAGCTTACAAAACTATGGCTACACCTTC	CASSLQNYGYTF
TRBJ1-5	TRBV5-6	TRBD1	NA	TGTGCCAGCAGCTCATTCGGGACAGGGAGTCAGCCCCAGCATTTT	CASSSFGTGSQPQHF
TRBJ2-3	TRBV6-5	NA	NA	TGTGCCAGCACCAGGGGAGATACGCAGTATTTT	CASTRGDTQYF
TRBJ1-6	TRBV19	NA	NA	TGTGCCAGTAGTCCTAGGGGGAATTCACCCCTCCACTTT	CASSPRGNSPLHF
TRBJ2-1	TRBV15	NA	NA	TGTGCCACCAGCAGAGATTATTCTCTCGACAATGAGCAGTTCTTC	CATSRDYSLDNEQFF
TRBJ2-5	TRBV11-1	NA	NA	TGTGCCAGCAGCTTCGGGATTCGAGAGACCCAGTACTTC	CASSFGIRETQYF
TRBJ2-3	TRBV29-1	TRBD2	NA	TGCAGCGTTGATGGGTTTCGGGGGGTGGGCACAGATACGCAGTATTTT	CSVDGFRGVGTDTQYF
TRBJ2-5	TRBV19	NA	NA	TGTGCCAGTAGTTCGTCGGAGACCCAGTACTTC	CASSSSETQYF
TRBJ2-3	TRBV7-9	TRBD2	once	TGTGCCAGCAGCCCCCCCGGAATAGCGGGGACAGATACGCAGTATTTT	CASSPPGIAGTDTQYF
TRBJ2-4	TRBV25-1	TRBD1	NA	TGTGCCAGCAGTCCGGGACAGGCCAAAAACATTCAGTACTTC	CASSPGQAKNIQYF
TRBJ1-1	TRBV7-9	TRBD1	NA	TGTGCCAGCAGCCTTTGGACAGGCACTAGGAGGGACACTGAAGCTTTCTTT	CASSLWTGTRRDTEAFF
TRBJ2-5	TRBV29-1	TRBD1	NA	TGCAGCGTTGAAGACAGGGGGCTAGAAGAGACCCAGTACTTC	CSVEDRGLEETQYF
TRBJ1-3	TRBV28	TRBD1	NA	TGTGCCAGCAGGGTGACAGGGAGTGGAAACACCATATATTTT	CASRVTGSGNTIYF
TRBJ2-1	TRBV6-4	TRBD1	NA	TGTGCCAGCAGTGAGAACTACGCGACAGGGGAGCAGTTCTTC	CASSENYATGEQFF
TRBJ1-2	TRBV7-9	NA	NA	TGTGCCAGCAGCTTACGAACCGGAGGCTATGGCTACACCTTC	CASSLRTGGYGYTF
TRBJ1-6	TRBV2	TRBD1	medium-sized	TGTGCCAGCAGTCTCTTGGGGACAGAAAATAATTCACCCCTCCACTTT	CASSLLGTENNSPLHF
TRBJ2-7	TRBV7-3	TRBD2	NA	TGTGCCAGCAGGGCTAGCGGGAACTACGAGCAGTACTTC	CASRASGNYEQYF
TRBJ1-4	TRBV4-1	NA	NA	TGCGCCAGCAGCCAAGATACCCGAACGGTTGAAAAACTGTTTTTT	CASSQDTRTVEKLFF
TRBJ2-3	TRBV15	TRBD1	NA	TGTGCCACCAGCAAGGTCCCCTACGACAGGGGCCGCACAGATACGCAGTATTTT	CATSKVPYDRGRTDTQYF
TRBJ2-5	TRBV7-9	TRBD1	NA	TGTGCCAGCAGCTCATTGGTCAGGGGGCAAGAGACCCAGTACTTC	CASSSLVRGQETQYF
TRBJ1-1	TRBV10-2	NA	once	TGCGCCAGCAGTACCGGACAGAGGAACACTGAAGCTTTCTTT	CASSTGQRNTEAFF